This TCR beta chain was documented in a study of CD8 T cells in Susac syndrome. Reverse transcription used roughly 0.5 to 1 ug RNA and random hexamers. TCRdb independently ran MiXCR on the immunoSEQ multiplex PCR reads; one entry per CDR3 protein. The sample yields around 200,000 distinct CDR3 sequences, roughly 94% seen once. In this sample, this clonotype turned up once. V lost 0 bases and J 5 bases, leaving 13 bases between the germline ends. The CDR3 has 15 amino acids. CDR1 and CDR2 from the germline V gene are MNHNY and SVGAGI (reference sequence). The sample taken for sequencing was CD4+ T cells from PBMCs. The sequence was obtained from a human donor with Susac syndrome. The chain carries TRBV6-6 and TRBJ1-1, with D possibly TRBD1 on 5 matching bases. CDR3 loop: CASSYSTREGTEAFF. In DNA, the CDR3 is TGTGCCAGCAGTTACTCGACCAGGGAGGGGACTGAAGCTTTCTTT.